One and the same sample provided the 3 T cell receptor beta chains below, sequenced in a study of blood T cell repertoires in COVID-19 (dated by TCRdb to the early 2020s). Libraries were built with the immunoSEQ multiplex PCR assay. TCRdb took this table from immuneACCESS and kept in-frame rearrangements with V and J called. Such tables lack part of the clones; where checked against another copy, unresolved V genes explain under half of the gap, and the rest is unexplained. The sample table shows 400,000 to 550,000 clones, and roughly 85% are seen once. Together, the top ten hold about 2.1% of the sample. Sequenced sample: PBMCs or T cells enriched from blood (not recorded which). The receptors here all came from a woman younger than 35 with acute COVID-19.

The gene calls are TRBV10-2 and TRBJ1-2; 7 bases fit TRBD1. CDR3 length equals 13 residues. Germline V gene sequence: CDR1 WSHSY, CDR2 SAAADI. With 3 bases clipped from V and 4 bases from J, the junction kept 2 bases outside the gene matches. In DNA form, the CDR3 reads TGCGCCAGCAGTGACTCAGGGGGCTATGGCTACACCTTC. Residues: CASSDSGGYGYTF.

V is TRBV3-1 (or the pseudogene TRBV3-2) and J is TRBJ2-3; TRBD2 aligns across 9 bases. The trim removed 6 bases at V and 5 bases at J, leaving 6 bases unmatched. Germline V gene sequence: CDR1 LGHDT, CDR2 YNNKEL (reference sequence). The CDR3 runs to 14 residues. The DNA for the CDR3 is TGTGCCAGCAGAAGTAGCGGGGGCTTAGATACGCAGTATTTT. It yields the protein CASRSSGGLDTQYF.

This clone was counted only a few times. Here the CDR3 DNA reads TGTGCCAGCAGTCCGACAGATACCTTGGAGAAACTGTTTTTT. Its protein product is CASSPTDTLEKLFF. The chain recombines TRBV2 with TRBJ1-4, with D possibly matching TRBD1 (5 bases). Trimming removed 5 bases from V and 11 bases from J, with 18 bases in between. The germline V gene encodes CDR1 SNHLY and CDR2 FYNNEI. The CDR3 consists of 14 residues.